The TCR beta chain under discussion was sequenced for a study of T cell responses to AZD1222 COVID-19 vaccine. V shed 2 bases and J 1 base; nucleotides not matched to a gene: 7. This CDR3 contains 16 residues. The germline CDR1 and CDR2 sequences are SGHKS and YYEKEE (reference sequence). Profiling relied on immunoSEQ multiplex PCR, and the TCRdb table lists in-frame clones only, not all of them. The sample holds about 120,000 clones, roughly 90% seen once. This receptor was taken from an adult in good health. The sequencing here drew on peripheral blood, taken on day 0 of AZD1222 vaccination. The rearrangement joins TRBV5-5 to TRBJ1-1; 8 nucleotides align to TRBD1. CDR3 sequence (DNA): TGTGCCAGCAGCTTCTATCCACAGGGGGGGAACACTGAAGCTTTCTTT. Translating gives CASSFYPQGGNTEAFF.